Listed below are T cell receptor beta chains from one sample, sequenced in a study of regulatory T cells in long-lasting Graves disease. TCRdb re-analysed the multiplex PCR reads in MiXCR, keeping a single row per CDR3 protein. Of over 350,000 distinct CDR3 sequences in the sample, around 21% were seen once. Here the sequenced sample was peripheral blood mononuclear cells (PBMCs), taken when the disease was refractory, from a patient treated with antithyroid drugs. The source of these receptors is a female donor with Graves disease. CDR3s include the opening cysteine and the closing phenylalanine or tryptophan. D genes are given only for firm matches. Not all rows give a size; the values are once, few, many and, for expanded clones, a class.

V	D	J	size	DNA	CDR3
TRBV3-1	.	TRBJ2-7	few	TGTGCCAGCAGCTCGTTGGGAGCTAGCGCTACCTACGAGCAGTACTTC	CASSSLGASATYEQYF
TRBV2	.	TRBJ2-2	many	TGTGCCAGCAGTGGGGGGGGCAGTAGCCCGAACACCGGGGAGCTGTTTTTT	CASSGGGSSPNTGELFF
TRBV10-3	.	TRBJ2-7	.	TGTGCCATCAGTGATACCCTCTGGCTTGGGACACCCTACGAGCAGTACTTC	CAISDTLWLGTPYEQYF
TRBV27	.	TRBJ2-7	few	TGTGCCAGCAGTGAAACAGGGATCGGTTCCTACGAGCAGTACTTC	CASSETGIGSYEQYF
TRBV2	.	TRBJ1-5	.	TGTGCCAGCAGGCCCGGGAGAGACAATCAGCCCCAGCATTTT	CASRPGRDNQPQHF
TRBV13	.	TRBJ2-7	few	TGTGCCAGCAGCTTAGGACCCGGTTACGAGCAGTACTTC	CASSLGPGYEQYF
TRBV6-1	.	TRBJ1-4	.	TGTGCCAGCAAAGGTTGGACAACTGAAAAACTGTTTTTT	CASKGWTTEKLFF
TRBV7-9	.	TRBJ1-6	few	TGTGCCAGCAGCTTAGCCGGAGGCCCAAAGGGTTCACCCCTCCACTTT	CASSLAGGPKGSPLHF
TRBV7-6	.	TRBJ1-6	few	TGTGCCAGCAGCCGGGGGGACGGCTCCTATAATTCACCCCTCCACTTT	CASSRGDGSYNSPLHF
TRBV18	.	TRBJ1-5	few	TGTGCCAGCTCACCGGCCCAGCTAAATCAGCCCCAGCATTTT	CASSPAQLNQPQHF
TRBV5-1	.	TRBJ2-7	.	TGCGCCAGCAGCTTCGGGTCCGGGCCGTACGAGCAGTACTTC	CASSFGSGPYEQYF
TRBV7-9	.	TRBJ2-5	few	TGTGCCAGCAGCTTAATGGAAAACCAAGAGACCCAGTACTTC	CASSLMENQETQYF
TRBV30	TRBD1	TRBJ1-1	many	TGTGCCTGGAGACCGGGACAGGTGAACACTGAAGCTTTCTTT	CAWRPGQVNTEAFF
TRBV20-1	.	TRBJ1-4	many	TGCAGTGCTAGAGATCCCAGCCTTAATGAAAAACTGTTTTTT	CSARDPSLNEKLFF
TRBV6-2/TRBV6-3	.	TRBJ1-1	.	TGTGCCAGCCCTGACCTAAACACTGAAGCTTTCTTT	CASPDLNTEAFF
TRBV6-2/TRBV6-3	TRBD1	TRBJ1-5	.	TGTGCCAGCAGTTACCACACGGACAGGGTCAATCAGCCCCAGCATTTT	CASSYHTDRVNQPQHF
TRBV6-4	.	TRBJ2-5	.	TGTGCCAGAACCAGGACAGTCCAAGAGACCCAGTACTTC	CARTRTVQETQYF
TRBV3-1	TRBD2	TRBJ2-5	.	TGTGCCAGCAGCCGGACGCGACTAGCGCTCGGGGAGACCCAGTACTTC	CASSRTRLALGETQYF
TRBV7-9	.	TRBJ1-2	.	TGTGCCAGCAGCGAAACATCGAAGAGCTATGGCTACACCTTC	CASSETSKSYGYTF
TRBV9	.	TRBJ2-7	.	TGTGCCAGCAGCGCCGAGATGTACTCCTACGAGCAGTACTTC	CASSAEMYSYEQYF
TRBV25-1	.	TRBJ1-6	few	TGTGCCAGCAGTGGGTTTAATTCACCCCTCCACTTT	CASSGFNSPLHF
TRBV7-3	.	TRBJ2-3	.	TGTGCCAGCAGCTTATATGGCGGACACACAGATACGCAGTATTTT	CASSLYGGHTDTQYF
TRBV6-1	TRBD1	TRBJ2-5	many	TGTGCCAGCAGGATAGGGACAGGGGGCGCCCAGACCCAGTACTTC	CASRIGTGGAQTQYF
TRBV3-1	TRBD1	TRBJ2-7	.	TGTGCCAGCAGCCGGGGACAGGGCCACTACGAGCAGTACTTC	CASSRGQGHYEQYF
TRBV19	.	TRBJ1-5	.	TGTGCCAGTAGTATTGGGGACGGCGGTAATCAGCCCCAGCATTTT	CASSIGDGGNQPQHF
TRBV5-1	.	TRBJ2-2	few	TGCGCCAGCAGCCCCTTACCGGGTGCCACCGGGGAGCTGTTTTTT	CASSPLPGATGELFF
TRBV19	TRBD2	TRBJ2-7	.	TGTGCCAGTACCTCCTCGGCTAGCGGTCGCTACGAGCAGTACTTC	CASTSSASGRYEQYF
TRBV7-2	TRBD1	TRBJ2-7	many	TGTGCCAGCAGCCCCAGACAGGGTTTGGCTGACGAGCAGTACTTC	CASSPRQGLADEQYF
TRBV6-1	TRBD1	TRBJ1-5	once	TGTGCCAGCAGTCAGGGGGCCACTCAGCCCCAGCATTTT	CASSQGATQPQHF
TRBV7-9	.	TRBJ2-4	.	TGTGCCAGCAGCTTACAGGGGGAGGGAAAGTACTTC	CASSLQGEGKYF
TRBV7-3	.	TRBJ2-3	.	TGTGCCAGCAGCCCCGGGATCTCGGATACGCAGTATTTT	CASSPGISDTQYF
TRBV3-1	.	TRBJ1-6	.	TGTGCCAGCAGCCCACAGGGAGCTATGGCTAATTCACCCCTCCACTTT	CASSPQGAMANSPLHF
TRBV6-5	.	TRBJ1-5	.	TGTGCCAGCAGTTACTCGGGGGGAGATCAGCCCCAGCATTTT	CASSYSGGDQPQHF
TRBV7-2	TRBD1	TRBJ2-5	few	TGTGCCAGCAGCTCACTTGGACAGGGTGGACGGGAGACCCAGTACTTC	CASSSLGQGGRETQYF
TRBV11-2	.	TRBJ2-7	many	TGTGCCAGCAGGAAACAAGGGGGCGAGCAGTACTTC	CASRKQGGEQYF
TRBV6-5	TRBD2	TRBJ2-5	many	TGTGCCAGCAGTTGGACTAGCGGGCAAGAGACCCAGTACTTC	CASSWTSGQETQYF